The rows below give T cell receptor beta chains drawn from one sample of a study of shared clonotypes between healthy human individuals. Clones were read by immunoSEQ multiplex PCR, and TCRdb kept only the in-frame ones, dropping some. Here the sample spans millions of clones, 90% to 95% being singletons. Source material: naive CD4+ T cells sorted from blood. Every receptor here comes from a man younger than 35 in good health. Each CDR3 is given with its conserved first and last residue. The D gene is left open where the match is weak. Clone size is given for some rows only: seen once, a few or many times, or a class if the clone is expanded.

j_call,v_call,clone_size,d_call,cdr3_nt,cdr3_aa
TRBJ2-7,TRBV7-9,-,-,TGTGCCAGCAGCTTCGAGGAGGGAGCTGACGAGCAGTACTTC,CASSFEEGADEQYF
TRBJ2-1,TRBV4-1,-,TRBD1,TGCGCCAGCAGCCCCCGGACCGGGACAGGGTTATACAATGAGCAGTTCTTC,CASSPRTGTGLYNEQFF
TRBJ2-2,TRBV10-3,-,TRBD1,TGTGCCATCAGTGGTGGCAGGGGGCGTTACACCGGGGAGCTGTTTTTT,CAISGGRGRYTGELFF
TRBJ2-5,TRBV9,-,TRBD1,TGTGCCAGCAGCGAACGACCTGGACAGGGTCGGGAGACCCAGTACTTC,CASSERPGQGRETQYF
TRBJ2-3,TRBV6-5,-,-,TGTGCCAGCAGGAGAACCAAAACAGATACGCAGTATTTT,CASRRTKTDTQYF
TRBJ1-1,TRBV10-2,few,-,TGCGCCAGCAGTGACGCAAAGGGGACAACCAACACTGAAGCTTTCTTT,CASSDAKGTTNTEAFF
TRBJ2-3,TRBV19,-,TRBD2,TGTGCCAGTAGTGGAATTAGCGGGAGAGGTGGAACAGATACGCAGTATTTT,CASSGISGRGGTDTQYF
TRBJ1-6,TRBV11-1,-,-,TGTGCCAGCAGCTTAGATTGGGGCCCAAGCGCACCCCTCCACTTT,CASSLDWGPSAPLHF
TRBJ2-1,TRBV13,-,-,TGTGCCAGCAGCTCCGATAGGCACAATGAGCAGTTCTTC,CASSSDRHNEQFF
TRBJ2-7,TRBV30,-,TRBD2,TGTGCCTGGAGTGTACTAGCGGGAGTTAACGAGCAGTACTTC,CAWSVLAGVNEQYF
TRBJ2-3,TRBV5-8,-,-,TGTGCCAGCAGATTAGAAAGTACGCAGTATTTT,CASRLESTQYF
TRBJ1-1,TRBV6-1,-,-,TGTGCCAGCAGTGGCGGACAGCCTGAAGCTTTCTTT,CASSGGQPEAFF
TRBJ2-3,TRBV18,-,-,TGTGCCAGCTCACCTCAGGAAACAGATACGCAGTATTTT,CASSPQETDTQYF
TRBJ2-1,TRBV7-8,-,TRBD2,TGTGCCAGCAGCTTTAGTACTAGCGCCTATTTGGGCAATGAGCAGTTCTTC,CASSFSTSAYLGNEQFF
TRBJ1-4,TRBV19,once,-,TGTGCCAGTAGTATTACGGGGAGGACTAATGAAAAACTGTTTTTT,CASSITGRTNEKLFF
TRBJ2-1,TRBV10-3,-,-,TGTGCCATCAGTGAACAAGATGAGCAGTTCTTC,CAISEQDEQFF
TRBJ2-1,TRBV18,-,-,TGTGCCAGCTCAGAACAGCAACCGGGGGCCCGACATCGTGAGCAGTTCTTC,CASSEQQPGARHREQFF
TRBJ2-1,TRBV9,-,TRBD2,TGTGCCAGCAGCCCCCACGGGACTAGCGGAACCAATGAGCAGTTCTTC,CASSPHGTSGTNEQFF
TRBJ1-2,TRBV19,-,-,TGTGCCAGTAGTGTCGGACGAGGCTATGGCTACACCTTC,CASSVGRGYGYTF
TRBJ2-7,TRBV7-9,-,-,TGTGCCAGCAGCTCCACGGGATGGGGGTACGACTCCTACGAGCAGTACTTC,CASSSTGWGYDSYEQYF
TRBJ2-5,TRBV11-1,-,TRBD1,TGTGCCAGCAGCTTAGAAGGACAGGGGGCATGGAGAGAGACCCAGTACTTC,CASSLEGQGAWRETQYF
TRBJ2-7,TRBV29-1,-,-,TGCAGCGCAACTAAACGACTAGTATCAACCTACGAGCAGTACTTC,CSATKRLVSTYEQYF
TRBJ2-7,TRBV6-1,-,-,TGTGCCAGCACCGAAGCCGGGACACTTACCTACGAGCAGTACTTC,CASTEAGTLTYEQYF
TRBJ2-5,TRBV5-1,-,TRBD2,TGCGCCAGCAGCCATTCCGGGGGGGACGGAGAGACCCAGTACTTC,CASSHSGGDGETQYF
TRBJ1-2,TRBV5-6,-,TRBD1,TGTGCCAGCAGCTTGCGACAGGGGCGCGGCTACACCTTC,CASSLRQGRGYTF
TRBJ2-3,TRBV5-1,-,TRBD1,TGCGCCAGCAGCCCTACGGGACAGGCTAGCACAGATACGCAGTATTTT,CASSPTGQASTDTQYF
TRBJ2-2,TRBV7-9,-,-,TGTGCCAGCAGCTTGACCCCCCTCCCGGGCACCGGGGAGCTGTTTTTT,CASSLTPLPGTGELFF
TRBJ2-7,TRBV11-2,-,TRBD1,TGTGCCACCGAACCGGGACAGGGAGGGTACGAGCAGTACTTC,CATEPGQGGYEQYF
TRBJ2-1,TRBV30,-,TRBD1,TGTGCCTGGAGTGCCGCGAAGGGGGCGCAGTACAATGAGCAGTTCTTC,CAWSAAKGAQYNEQFF
TRBJ2-2,TRBV6-1,-,-,TGTGCCAGCAGGACAGACCATGCGAACACCGGGGAGCTGTTTTTT,CASRTDHANTGELFF
TRBJ2-7,TRBV5-1,-,-,TGCGCCAGCAGCTTGCCCGGGGCAACCTACGAGCAGTACTTC,CASSLPGATYEQYF
TRBJ1-1,TRBV5-6,-,-,TGTGCCAGCAGCTTTTTGGCAGGGGAGAACACTGAAGCTTTCTTT,CASSFLAGENTEAFF
TRBJ1-2,TRBV7-6,-,TRBD1,TGTGCCAGCAGCTTGGGACAGGGCTATGGCTACACCTTC,CASSLGQGYGYTF
TRBJ2-1,TRBV5-1,-,-,TGCGCCAGCAGCTTTAGCAGTCACAGCTCCTACAATGAGCAGTTCTTC,CASSFSSHSSYNEQFF
TRBJ1-1,TRBV6-5,-,-,TGTGCCAGCAGTTCTCCGTGGACCACTGAAGCTTTCTTT,CASSSPWTTEAFF
TRBJ2-4,TRBV28,-,-,TGTGCCAGCAGTACCGCGGACAGTTCAATAAACATTCAGTACTTC,CASSTADSSINIQYF
TRBJ2-1,TRBV10-1,-,TRBD2,TGCGCCAGCAGTCTAACGGCGGGGGGCTCCTACAATGAGCAGTTCTTC,CASSLTAGGSYNEQFF
TRBJ2-5,TRBV4-1,-,-,TGCGCCAGCAGCCAAGAAGCGGCCAGGGTAATAGAGACCCAGTACTTC,CASSQEAARVIETQYF
TRBJ1-4,TRBV7-2,-,TRBD1,TGTGCCAGCAGCTCGGGACAGCTTAATAATGAAAAACTGTTTTTT,CASSSGQLNNEKLFF
TRBJ2-2,TRBV6-1,-,TRBD1,TGTGCCAGCATTCTCGACAGGGGATACACCGGGGAGCTGTTTTTT,CASILDRGYTGELFF
TRBJ1-2,TRBV29-1,-,-,TGCAGCGCCGGGTCGAGTATTAATGGCTACACCTTC,CSAGSSINGYTF
TRBJ2-1,TRBV5-4,-,-,TGTGCCAGCAGCTTGGAGATGCGGACCAACAACAATGAGCAGTTCTTC,CASSLEMRTNNNEQFF
TRBJ2-3,TRBV5-1,-,-,TGCGCCAGCAGCTTGGGACCGAACACAGATACGCAGTATTTT,CASSLGPNTDTQYF
TRBJ2-6,TRBV6-1,-,-,TGTGCCAGCAGTGAACCGGGATCTGGGGCCAACGTCCTGACTTTC,CASSEPGSGANVLTF
TRBJ2-7,TRBV25-1,-,TRBD1,TGTGCCAGCAGTTCCCCGGGGACAGGGGGTTCCGAGCAGTACTTC,CASSSPGTGGSEQYF
TRBJ2-6,TRBV28,-,-,TGTGCCAGCAGCTCACAGGGAAGCTCTGGGGCCAACGTCCTGACTTTC,CASSSQGSSGANVLTF